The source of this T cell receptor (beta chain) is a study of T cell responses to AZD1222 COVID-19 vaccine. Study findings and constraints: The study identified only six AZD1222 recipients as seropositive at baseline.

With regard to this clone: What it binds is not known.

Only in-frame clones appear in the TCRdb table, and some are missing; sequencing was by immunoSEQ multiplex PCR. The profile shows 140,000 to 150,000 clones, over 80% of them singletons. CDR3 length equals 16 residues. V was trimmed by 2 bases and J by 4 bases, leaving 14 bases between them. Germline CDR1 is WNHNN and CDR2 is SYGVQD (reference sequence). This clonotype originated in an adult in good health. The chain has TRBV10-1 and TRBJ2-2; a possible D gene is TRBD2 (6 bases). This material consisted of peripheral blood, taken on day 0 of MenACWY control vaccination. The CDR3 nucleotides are TGCGCCAGCAGTGAGAATTTTGGCGGGGCCACCGGGGAGCTGTTTTTT. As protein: CASSENFGGATGELFF.